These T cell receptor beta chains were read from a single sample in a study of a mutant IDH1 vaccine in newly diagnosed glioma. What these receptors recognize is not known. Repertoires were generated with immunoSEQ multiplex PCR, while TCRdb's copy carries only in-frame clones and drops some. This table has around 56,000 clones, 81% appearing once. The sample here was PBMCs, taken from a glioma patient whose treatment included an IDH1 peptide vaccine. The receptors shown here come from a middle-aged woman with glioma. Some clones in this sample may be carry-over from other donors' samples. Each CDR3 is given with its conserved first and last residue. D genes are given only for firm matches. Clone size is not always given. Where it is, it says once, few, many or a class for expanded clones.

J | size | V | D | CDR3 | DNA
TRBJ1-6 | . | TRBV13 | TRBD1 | CASKPSKGATYNSPLHF | TGTGCCAGCAAGCCCTCCAAGGGGGCCACATATAATTCACCCCTCCACTTT
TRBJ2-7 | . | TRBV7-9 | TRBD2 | CASSKAIAGGREQYF | TGTGCCAGCAGCAAAGCGATAGCGGGGGGCCGGGAGCAGTACTTC
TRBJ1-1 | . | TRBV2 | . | CASSGNEAGKEAFF | TGTGCCAGCAGTGGTAACGAGGCGGGAAAGGAAGCTTTCTTT
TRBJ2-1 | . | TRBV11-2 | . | CASSFAPRQRNEQFF | TGTGCCAGCAGCTTTGCCCCCCGTCAGAGGAATGAGCAGTTCTTC
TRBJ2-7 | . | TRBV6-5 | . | CASSYGTRPGYEQYF | TGTGCCAGCAGTTACGGGACAAGGCCAGGTTACGAGCAGTACTTC
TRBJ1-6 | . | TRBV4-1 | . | CASSHKDGSYNSPLHF | TGCGCCAGCAGCCACAAGGACGGCTCCTATAATTCACCCCTCCACTTT
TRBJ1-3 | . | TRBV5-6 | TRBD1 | CASSLGTTGGWGNTIYF | TGTGCCAGCAGCTTGGGGACAACAGGGGGCTGGGGAAACACCATATATTTT
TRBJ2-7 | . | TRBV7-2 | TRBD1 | CASSIIGTGSSYEQYF | TGTGCCAGCAGCATCATTGGGACAGGGTCCTCCTACGAGCAGTACTTC
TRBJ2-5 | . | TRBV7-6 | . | CASTPLGPGPETQYF | TGTGCCAGCACCCCCCTCGGGCCGGGGCCAGAGACCCAGTACTTC
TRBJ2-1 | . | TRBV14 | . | CASSHRYGGGNEQFF | TGTGCCAGCAGTCACAGGTACGGGGGCGGTAATGAGCAGTTCTTC
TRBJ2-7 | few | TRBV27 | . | CASSSPGSSYEQYF | TGTGCCAGCAGTTCACCTGGGTCTTCCTACGAGCAGTACTTC
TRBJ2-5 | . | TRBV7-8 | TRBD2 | CASSLAKTSGGLKETQYF | TGTGCCAGCAGTTTAGCCAAGACTAGCGGGGGTTTGAAAGAGACCCAGTACTTC
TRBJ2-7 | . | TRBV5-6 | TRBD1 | CASSLTPGTGAYEQYF | TGTGCCAGCAGCTTGACCCCCGGGACAGGGGCCTACGAGCAGTACTTC
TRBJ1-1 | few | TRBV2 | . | CASSDLGTEAFF | TGTGCCAGCAGTGACTTGGGAACTGAAGCTTTCTTT
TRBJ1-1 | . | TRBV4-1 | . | CASRGIGEDEAFF | TGCGCCAGCAGGGGAATCGGGGAGGATGAAGCTTTCTTT
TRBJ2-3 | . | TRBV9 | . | CASSVGGGGFGADTQYF | TGTGCCAGCAGCGTAGGGGGCGGAGGCTTCGGTGCAGATACGCAGTATTTT
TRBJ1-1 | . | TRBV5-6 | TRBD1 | CASSFRGSWDTEAFF | TGTGCCAGCAGCTTCAGGGGGTCTTGGGACACTGAAGCTTTCTTT
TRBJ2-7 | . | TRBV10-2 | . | CASKARPTYEQYF | TGCGCCAGCAAGGCCAGACCAACCTACGAGCAGTACTTC
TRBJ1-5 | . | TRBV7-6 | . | CASSNEGGSNQPQHF | TGTGCCAGCAGCAACGAGGGGGGAAGCAATCAGCCCCAGCATTTT
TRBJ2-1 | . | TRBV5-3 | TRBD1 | CARSRTGDNEQFF | TGTGCCAGAAGCAGGACAGGAGACAATGAGCAGTTCTTC
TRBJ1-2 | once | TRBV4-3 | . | CASSQEAFYGYTF | TGCGCCAGCAGCCAAGAGGCATTCTATGGCTACACCTTC
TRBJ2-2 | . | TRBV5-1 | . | CASSFKFPGELFF | TGCGCCAGCAGCTTCAAGTTTCCCGGGGAGCTGTTTTTT
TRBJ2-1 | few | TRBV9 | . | CASSTQHSEQFF | TGTGCCAGCAGCACACAGCATTCTGAGCAGTTCTTC
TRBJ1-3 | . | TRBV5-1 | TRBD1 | CASSTYRGSSGNTIYF | TGCGCCAGCAGCACCTACAGGGGTTCCTCTGGAAACACCATATATTTT
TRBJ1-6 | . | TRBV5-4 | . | CASSFPQGEESPLHF | TGTGCCAGCAGTTTCCCCCAGGGAGAGGAATCACCCCTCCACTTT
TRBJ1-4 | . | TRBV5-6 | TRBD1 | CASSLGQGWNEKLFF | TGTGCCAGCAGCTTGGGACAGGGGTGGAATGAAAAACTGTTTTTT